The 9 T cell receptor beta chains below all came from one sample that was sequenced in a study of identical twins. MiXCR was run by TCRdb on the 5' RACE reads, yielding one entry per CDR3 protein. The data hold approximately 590,000 distinct CDR3 sequences, with more than 9% observed a single time. These sequences were also reported in another study, on yellow fever vaccine responses in identical twins.

The sequencing sample was made of PBMCs. The receptors were sampled from a woman between 18 and 30 years old in good health.

The chain carries TRBV7-9 and TRBJ2-4, with 8 bases that match TRBD2. Germline V CDR1 and CDR2: SEHNR, FQNEAQ (reference sequence). The length of the CDR3 is 14 residues. V was clipped by 5 bases and J by 13 bases; unmatched bases: 13. The CDR3 spells CASSPPGVAGLQYF. The CDR3 DNA follows: TGTGCCAGCAGCCCCCCGGGAGTAGCGGGGCTACAGTACTTC.

The rearrangement uses TRBV20-1 and TRBJ2-2; D is undetermined. The germline V gene has CDR1 DFQATT and CDR2 SNEGSKA (reference sequence). V shed 3 bases and J shed 5 bases, with 4 bases lying between them. This CDR3 has 11 amino acids. The DNA for the CDR3 is TGCAGTGCTAGTGGGACCGGGGAGCTGTTTTTT. It is translated as CSASGTGELFF.

This clonotype was seen at least ten times. The chain employs TRBV9 and TRBJ2-3, with a tentative D call TRBD1 (5 bases). V dropped 1 base and J dropped 0 bases, with 12 bases sitting between them. The CDR3 totals 16 residues. The V gene's germline CDR1 is SGDLS and CDR2 YYNGEE. The CDR3 is CASSVYWGSSTDTQYF. The DNA for the CDR3 is TGTGCCAGCAGCGTATACTGGGGCAGCAGCACAGATACGCAGTATTTT.

This clonotype appeared a few times. This sequence joins TRBV7-6 and TRBJ2-2; 9 bases agree with TRBD1. The CDR3 sequence is 17 residues long. J gave up 2 bases and V 0 bases, and 4 bases lay outside the gene matches. Germline lookup yields CDR1 SGHVS and CDR2 FNYEAQ. The DNA of the CDR3 is TGTGCCAGCAGCTTAGCGCCGGGACAGGGCAACACCGGGGAGCTGTTTTTT. Translating gives CASSLAPGQGNTGELFF.

This clonotype was counted many times. The chain has TRBV4-3 and TRBJ2-1; 9 bases fit TRBD2. The CDR3 extends over 15 amino acids. V was clipped by 0 bases and J by 10 bases; unmatched bases: 7. CDR1 is LGHNA and CDR2 is YSLEER in the germline V gene. For the CDR3, the DNA is TGCGCCAGCAGCCAAGATCTCGGGCTAGCGGGAGAGCAGTTCTTC. Protein: CASSQDLGLAGEQFF.

In this sample, this clonotype turned up many times. V and J are TRBV3-1 and TRBJ1-2, with D uncertain. V lost 6 bases and J lost 6, with 17 bases in between. Germline-derived CDR1 and CDR2 are LGHDT and YNNKEL (reference sequence). The CDR3 consists of 14 residues. CDR3: CASSQPGGSHGYTF. The CDR3 DNA reads as TGTGCCAGCAGTCAACCGGGAGGGTCCCATGGCTACACCTTC.

A few counts support this clonotype. The chain joins TRBV25-1 to TRBJ2-1, with 13 bases that match TRBD2. The V segment lost 4 bases and the J segment 10 bases; nucleotides outside the gene matches: 4. This CDR3 has 14 amino acids. Germline V gives CDR1 MGHDK, CDR2 SYGVNS. The CDR3 protein is CASSVTSGRAEQFF. DNA for the CDR3: TGTGCCAGCAGTGTTACTAGCGGGAGGGCCGAGCAGTTCTTC.

The chain couples TRBV3-1 to TRBJ2-7; 13 bases align to TRBD2. V trimming: 1 base; J trimming: 2 bases; junction bases outside the gene matches: 8. CDR3 length: 18 amino acids. Germline V lookup: CDR1 LGHDT, CDR2 YNNKEL (reference sequence). This CDR3 reads CASSQGLAGGLNTYEQYF. The CDR3 DNA is TGTGCCAGCAGCCAAGGACTAGCGGGGGGCCTCAACACCTACGAGCAGTACTTC.

This clonotype was detected only a few times. The J gene is TRBJ2-2, the V gene TRBV5-1; D is perhaps TRBD2 (6 bases). In germline, CDR1 is SGHRS, CDR2 YFSETQ. The CDR3 runs 14 residues. V was cut by 4 bases and J by 6 bases, with 13 bases left in between. CDR3 nucleotides: TGCGCCAGCAGCCCTCCGCGGGGAGCCGGGGAGCTGTTTTTT. It yields the protein CASSPPRGAGELFF.